This T cell receptor (beta chain) came from a study of blood T cell repertoires in COVID-19. On the study more broadly: Researchers got acute and convalescent COVID-19 samples from the United States, Italy and Spain.

Original handling: How many nucleated cells were present was estimated from reference gene primer amplification. Profiling relied on immunoSEQ multiplex PCR, and the TCRdb table lists in-frame clones only, not all of them. The DNA was the basis for D and trimming; V, J and clone size are from that table. The sample carries 150,000 to 200,000 clones, roughly 80% recorded once. The receptor comes from a woman of 80 years or more with COVID-19, enrolled during active disease. The sequenced sample was peripheral blood.

The CDR3 DNA reads as TGTGCCAGCAGCTCCGTGGGTGCTAGCGGGGGGGGTGGTGAGCAGTTCTTC. This sequence encodes CASSSVGASGGGGEQFF. This chain connects TRBV11-2 to TRBJ2-1, with 12 bases that match TRBD2. Losses at the gene ends were 4 bases for V and 9 bases for J; bases not matched to a gene: 13. CDR1 and CDR2 from the germline V gene are SGHAT and FQNNGV. The CDR3 runs to 17 residues.